Detailed here is one T cell receptor beta chain. This entry belongs to a study of technical replicates of blood from a handful of donors. Generated by immunoSEQ multiplex PCR, the TCRdb table keeps only in-frame clones and is missing some. Counted here are 60,000 to 85,000 clones, approximately 97% occurring once; the ten biggest clones make up approximately 0.2%. The sample taken for sequencing was T cells isolated from PBMCs. The clonotype was recovered from a human donor in good health.

The CDR3 DNA reads TGTGCCAGCAGTCCTGCTAGCGGGGGAACCGAGCAGTACTTC. It encodes CASSPASGGTEQYF. The chain carries TRBV27 and TRBJ2-7; 10 bases agree with TRBD2. The V segment lost 5 bases and the J segment 6 bases; nucleotides outside the gene matches: 7. This CDR3 has 14 amino acids. Germline CDR1 MNHEY, CDR2 SMNVEV (reference sequence).